This T cell receptor beta chain was observed in a study of post-analysis software for immune sequencing data (dated by TCRdb to the mid-2010s). With respect to the entire study: Recorded disease courses included relapsing-remitting, secondary progressive and progressive-relapsing multiple sclerosis, with some patients lacking subtype annotation. The patient repertoires were set against approximately 10 previously published healthy control repertoires from donors whose ages ranged from roughly 6 to 27 years. A subset of samples was prepared in parallel using single-end sample barcoding, then pooled and co-amplified after Illumina adapter ligation.

With regard to this clonotype: What antigen it recognizes has not been identified. A read error may produce the germline difference seen at one junction end.

The CDR1 and CDR2 encoded by the germline V gene are MDHEN and SYDVKM. The CDR3 runs 13 amino acids, cysteine and phenylalanine included. Only the CDR3 portion is preserved as DNA: 39 bases, with reading frame beginning at the first base. To demonstrate the VDJtools post-analysis software, the study profiled TCR beta repertoires from the peripheral blood of under 15 young patients with multiple sclerosis. Multiple sclerosis patients were children and adolescents aged roughly 6 to 17 years. Study-wide conclusions, independent of this receptor: Strong co-clustering of samples prepared in the same batch was shown by direct clustering with F measure, prompting a batch-effect correction. The multiple sclerosis patient group was slightly younger than the control group. Significantly lower normalized Chao1 diversity was found in multiple sclerosis patients than in controls, suggesting substantial peripheral T-cell clonal expansion. Patients showed significantly higher frequencies than controls for five TRBV segments, among them TRBV5-6, TRBV5-1 and TRBV20-1.

The library was produced with PCR. Instrument on record: Illumina HiSeq 2500. To reduce PCR and sequencing biases, unique molecular identifiers were built into the TCR beta cDNA libraries. Some 500,000 cDNA molecules were obtained for every 1 to 10 million input T cells, so each molecule roughly corresponded to one T cell. Patient libraries were prepared and sequenced with the same protocol used for the earlier healthy control dataset. Within a given batch, samples were prepared together, multiplexed and sequenced on the same HiSeq lane. The authors' pipeline ran thus. MIGEC handled the raw barcoded reads, throwing out single-read molecular identifier groups before consensus assembly and CDR3 extraction. Clonotype tables were post-analysed with VDJtools, normalizing diversity by down-sampling all datasets to the smallest sample size. To correct batch-related cross-sample contamination, repertoire overlap clustering matched CDR3 amino acid sequences but not nucleotide sequences. Using fastp at Q25 and MiXCR, TCRdb reprocessed the public reads and kept productive beta chains. Here each entry gathers all rows of one CDR3 protein and keeps the most common genes and DNA. The V and J calls come from TCRdb's annotation, not from the publication. The table for this sample lists around 190,000 distinct CDR3 sequences; 25% to 30% of them were counted only once. In total, the top ten clones hold 3% to 3.5% of the sample.

The source is a girl younger than 18 with multiple sclerosis. The rearrangement joined TRBV28 to TRBJ2-5; TRBD1 is perhaps the D gene, given 8 matching bases. The specimen sequenced was blood. The CDR3 sequence is CTSRQQGGETQYF. Read as DNA, the sequence is TGTACCAGCAGGCAACAGGGGGGGGAGACCCAGTACTTC.